This entry lists 9 T cell receptor beta chains sequenced from one sample in a study of blood T cells in healthy people across ages. The authors ran a second PCR of about 6 to 11 cycles using a sample-barcoded 5' primer and a J-beta primer mix. TCRdb used MiXCR to reprocess the 5' RACE reads, holding one entry per CDR3 protein. The data hold approximately 1.5 million distinct CDR3 sequences, with almost 35% observed a single time. Sequencing used blood. The receptors come from a woman aged 25 to 45 in good health.

The rearrangement uses TRBV20-1 and TRBJ2-7; 10 positions match TRBD2. The CDR3 length is 15 residues. V lost 6 bases, J lost 7 bases, and 15 bases stayed unmatched. Germline V CDR1 and CDR2: DFQATT, SNEGSKA (reference sequence). The CDR3 DNA sequence: TGCAGTGCCCCGACCTCCAGCGGGGGGGCTCGGGAGCAGTACTTC. It encodes CSAPTSSGGAREQYF.

On this clonotype itself: This clone may be a read error of a much larger clone one base away. The rearrangement links TRBV29-1 to TRBJ2-5, with a tentative D call TRBD1 (6 bases). This CDR3 has 13 residues. V was trimmed by 6 bases and J by 5 bases, leaving 16 bases between them. Germline CDR1 is SQVTM and CDR2 is ANQGSEA. CDR3 in amino acids: CSVRARTGETQYF. The CDR3 DNA is TGCAGCGTGAGGGCCCGCACAGGGGAGACCCAGTACTTC.

A few counts support this clonotype. This chain joins TRBV5-5 and TRBJ1-1; 8 bases match TRBD1. This CDR3 has 14 amino acids. V shed 4 bases and J 7 bases; nucleotides not matched to a gene: 9. Germline lookup yields CDR1 SGHKS and CDR2 YYEKEE (reference sequence). This chain's CDR3 is CASSLDRASNEAFF. CDR3 DNA sequence: TGTGCCAGCAGCCTGGACAGGGCCTCGAATGAAGCTTTCTTT.

This clonotype was detected only a few times. Given a much more abundant clone one base away, this may be a read error. CDR3 protein: CASSLLPSYEQHF. The CDR3 DNA reads as TGTGCCAGCAGCTTACTCCCCTCCTACGAGCAGCACTTC. The V gene is TRBV7-2, the J gene TRBJ2-7; D gene ambiguous. CDR1 is SGHTA and CDR2 is FQGNSA in the germline V gene. The CDR3 consists of 13 residues.

This clonotype turned up a few times. The rearrangement uses TRBV4-1 and TRBJ2-1; the D gene could be TRBD1 or TRBD2 (5 bases each). V dropped 1 base and J dropped 2 bases, with 18 bases sitting between them. CDR3 length equals 18 residues. Germline CDR1 and CDR2: MGHRA and YSYEKL. The CDR3 DNA reads TGCGCCAGCAGCCAAGGACGACTCAAGACGGGGCCCTACAATGAGCAGTTCTTC. Encoded protein: CASSQGRLKTGPYNEQFF.

The rearrangement joins TRBV2 to TRBJ2-2; TRBD2 aligns across 8 bases. In germline, CDR1 is SNHLY, CDR2 FYNNEI. The V gene end was trimmed by 6 bases and the J gene end by 4 bases; junction bases not matched to a gene: 10. The CDR3 loop spans 16 amino acids. CDR3 DNA sequence: TGTGCCAGCAGGAGTAGCGGGGTAGGCCCCACCGGGGAGCTGTTTTTT. This encodes CASRSSGVGPTGELFF.

The chain links TRBV18 to TRBJ2-3; D may be TRBD2 (6 bases). CDR3 size: 17 residues. V dropped 6 bases and J dropped 3 bases, with 22 bases sitting between them. Per the germline V gene, CDR1 is KGHSH and CDR2 is LQKENI. The CDR3 protein is CASSPGVGLTLTDTQYF. In nucleotides, the CDR3 is TGTGCCAGCTCCCCGGGTGTTGGACTAACTCTGACAGATACGCAGTATTTT. Full variable domain (remainder filled in from reference TRBV18 and TRBJ2-3): NAGVMQNPRHLVRRRGQEARLRCSPMKGHSHVYWYRQLPEEGLKFMVYLQKENIIDESGMPKERFSAEFPKEGPSILRIQQVVRGDSAAYFCASSPGVGLTLTDTQYFGPGTRLTVL.

With respect to this clonotype: A junction boundary mismatches the germline segment, possibly from a read error. J is TRBJ2-3 and V is TRBV7-2; TRBD2 agrees at 10 bases. Germline lookup yields CDR1 SGHTA and CDR2 FQGNSA. This CDR3 contains 16 residues. The CDR3 region is CVSSATGLAVTDTQYF. The CDR3 region has the DNA TGTGTCAGCAGCGCTACCGGACTAGCGGTTACAGATACGCAGTATTTT.

V is TRBV27 and J is TRBJ2-3; 7 positions match TRBD2. J was trimmed by 6 bases and V by 7 bases; bases with no gene match: 22. The CDR3 is 18 amino acids. Per the germline V gene, CDR1 is MNHEY and CDR2 is SMNVEV (reference sequence). DNA of the CDR3: TGTGCCAGCAACCCTCTCGGGGTGGGAGGGGCATCACACGATACGCAGTATTTT. It is translated as CASNPLGVGGASHDTQYF.